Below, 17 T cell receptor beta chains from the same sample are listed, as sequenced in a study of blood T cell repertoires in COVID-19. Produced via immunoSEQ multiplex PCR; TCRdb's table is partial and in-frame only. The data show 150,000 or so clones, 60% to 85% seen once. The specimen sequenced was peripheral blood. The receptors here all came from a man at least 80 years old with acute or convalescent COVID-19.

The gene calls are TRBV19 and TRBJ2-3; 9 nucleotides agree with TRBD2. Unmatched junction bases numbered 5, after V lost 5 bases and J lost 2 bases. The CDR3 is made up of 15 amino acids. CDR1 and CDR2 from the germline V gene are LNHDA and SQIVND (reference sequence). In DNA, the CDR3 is TGTGCCAGTAGTTACGCTAGCGGGGACACAGATACGCAGTATTTT. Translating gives CASSYASGDTDTQYF.

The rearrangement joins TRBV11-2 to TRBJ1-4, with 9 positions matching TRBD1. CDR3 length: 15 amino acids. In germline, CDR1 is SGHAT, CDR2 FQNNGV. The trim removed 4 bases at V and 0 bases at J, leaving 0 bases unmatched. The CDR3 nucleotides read TGTGCCAGCAGCTGGGACAGGGCAACTAATGAAAAACTGTTTTTT. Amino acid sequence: CASSWDRATNEKLFF.

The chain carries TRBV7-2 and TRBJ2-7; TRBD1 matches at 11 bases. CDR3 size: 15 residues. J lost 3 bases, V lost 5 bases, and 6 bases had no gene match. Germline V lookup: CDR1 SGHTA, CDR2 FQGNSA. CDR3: CASSAGTGGYYEQYF. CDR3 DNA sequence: TGTGCCAGCAGCGCCGGGACAGGGGGTTACTACGAGCAGTACTTC. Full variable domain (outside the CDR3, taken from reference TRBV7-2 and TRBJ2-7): GAGVSQSPSNKVTEKGKDVELRCDPISGHTALYWYRQSLGQGLEFLIYFQGNSAPDKSGLPSDRFSAERTGGSVSTLTIQRTQQEDSAVYLCASSAGTGGYYEQYFGPGTRLTVT.

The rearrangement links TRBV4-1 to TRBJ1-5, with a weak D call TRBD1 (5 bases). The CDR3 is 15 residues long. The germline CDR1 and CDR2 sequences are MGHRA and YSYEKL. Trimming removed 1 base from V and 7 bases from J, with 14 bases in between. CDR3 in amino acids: CASSQVEVKGQPQHF. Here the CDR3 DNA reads TGCGCCAGCAGCCAAGTTGAGGTAAAGGGGCAGCCCCAGCATTTT.

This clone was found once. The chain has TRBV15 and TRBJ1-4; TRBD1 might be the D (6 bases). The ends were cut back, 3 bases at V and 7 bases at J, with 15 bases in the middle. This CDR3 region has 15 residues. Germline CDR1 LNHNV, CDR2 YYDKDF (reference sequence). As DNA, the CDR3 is TGTGCCACCAGCAGGGTAGTCACAGGGACTGAAAAACTGTTTTTT. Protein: CATSRVVTGTEKLFF.

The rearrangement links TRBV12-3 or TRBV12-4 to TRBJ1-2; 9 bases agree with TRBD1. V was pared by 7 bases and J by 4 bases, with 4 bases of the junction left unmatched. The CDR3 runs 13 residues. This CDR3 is CASTSTGGYGYTF. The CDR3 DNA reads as TGTGCCAGCACCTCGACAGGGGGCTATGGCTACACCTTC.

The CDR3: CASSQGSYEQYV. The CDR3 DNA sequence: TGTGCCAGCAGCCAGGGTTCCTACGAGCAGTACGTC. The gene calls are TRBV11-2 and TRBJ2-7; tentative D call: TRBD1 (5 bases). Germline loops: CDR1 SGHAT, CDR2 FQNNGV. The CDR3 length is 12 residues. Trimming took 5 bases from V and 1 from J, leaving 6 bases between them.

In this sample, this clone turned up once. The CDR3 DNA follows: TGTGCCAGCAGCGGGACAGCATATAGCAATCAGCCCCAGCATTTT. It is translated as CASSGTAYSNQPQHF. The chain joins TRBV6-5 to TRBJ1-5; 7 bases are shared with TRBD1. V was clipped by 6 bases and J by 0 bases; unmatched bases: 5. CDR1 and CDR2 (germline): MNHEY, SVGAGI. The CDR3 is made up of 15 amino acids.

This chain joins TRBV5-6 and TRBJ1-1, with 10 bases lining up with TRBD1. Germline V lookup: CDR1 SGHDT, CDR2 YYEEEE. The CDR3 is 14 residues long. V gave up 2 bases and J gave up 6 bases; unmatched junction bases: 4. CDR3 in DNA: TGTGCCAGCAGCTTTAGGGGGACAGGGGCTGAAGCTTTCTTT. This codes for CASSFRGTGAEAFF.

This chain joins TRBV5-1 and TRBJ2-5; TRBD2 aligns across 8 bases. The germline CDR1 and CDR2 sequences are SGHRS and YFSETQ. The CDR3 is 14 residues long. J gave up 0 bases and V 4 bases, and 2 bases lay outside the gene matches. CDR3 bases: TGCGCCAGCAGCACTAGCGGAAACCAAGAGACCCAGTACTTC. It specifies CASSTSGNQETQYF.

CDR3 residues: CAWTMGGFAYGYTF. The CDR3 nucleotides read TGTGCCTGGACCATGGGAGGTTTTGCCTATGGCTACACCTTC. The rearrangement joins TRBV30 to TRBJ1-2; D is unresolved. Trimming removed 4 bases at V and 4 bases at J, with 16 bases between. Germline V gene lookup returns CDR1 GTSNPN and CDR2 SVGIG (reference sequence). The CDR3 is 14 amino acids.

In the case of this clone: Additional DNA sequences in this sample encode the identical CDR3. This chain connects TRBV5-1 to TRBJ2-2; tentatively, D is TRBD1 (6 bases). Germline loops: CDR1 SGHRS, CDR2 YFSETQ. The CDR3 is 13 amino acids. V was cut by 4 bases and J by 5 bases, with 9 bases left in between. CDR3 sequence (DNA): TGCGCCAGCAGCATGCAGGGGACCGGGGAGCTGTTTTTT. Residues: CASSMQGTGELFF.

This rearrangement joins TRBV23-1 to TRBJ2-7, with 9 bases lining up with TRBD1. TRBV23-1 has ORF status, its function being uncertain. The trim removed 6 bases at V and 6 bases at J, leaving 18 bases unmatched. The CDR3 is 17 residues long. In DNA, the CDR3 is TGCGCCAGCAGGCATGGGACAGGGCACATCGAATTTTGCGAGCAGTACTTC. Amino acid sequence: CASRHGTGHIEFCEQYF.

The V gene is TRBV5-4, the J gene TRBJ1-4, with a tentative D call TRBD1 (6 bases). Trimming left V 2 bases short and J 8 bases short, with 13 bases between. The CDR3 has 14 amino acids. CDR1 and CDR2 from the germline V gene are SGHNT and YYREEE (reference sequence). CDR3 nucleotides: TGTGCCAGCAGCTTACAGGGACAAGGAGAAAAACTGTTTTTT. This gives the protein CASSLQGQGEKLFF.

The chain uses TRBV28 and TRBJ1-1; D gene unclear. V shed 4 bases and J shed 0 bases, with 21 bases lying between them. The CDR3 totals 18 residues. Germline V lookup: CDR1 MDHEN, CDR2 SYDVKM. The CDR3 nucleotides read TGTGCCAGCAGTTCTCCCGGCGGCAGCGTTAACATGAACACTGAAGCTTTCTTT. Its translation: CASSSPGGSVNMNTEAFF.

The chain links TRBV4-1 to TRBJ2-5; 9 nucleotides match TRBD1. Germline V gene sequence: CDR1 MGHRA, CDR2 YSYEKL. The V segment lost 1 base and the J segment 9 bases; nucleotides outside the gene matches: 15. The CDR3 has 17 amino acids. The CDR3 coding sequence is TGCGCCAGCAGCCAAGCTCACGACAGGGGGTCCGTATCGGCCCAGTACTTC. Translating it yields CASSQAHDRGSVSAQYF.

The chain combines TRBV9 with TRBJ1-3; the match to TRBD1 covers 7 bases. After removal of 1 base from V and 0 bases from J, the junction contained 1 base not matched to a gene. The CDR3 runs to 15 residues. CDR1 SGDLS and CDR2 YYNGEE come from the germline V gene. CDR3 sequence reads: CASSVQGGSGNTIYF. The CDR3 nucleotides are TGTGCCAGCAGCGTACAGGGGGGCTCTGGAAACACCATATATTTT.